This entry concerns a single T cell receptor (beta chain). No antigen is known for it. Profiling relied on immunoSEQ multiplex PCR, and the TCRdb table lists in-frame clones only, not all of them. The repertoire holds 20,000 to 25,000 clones, with about 70% as singletons. The sample belongs to a study of CD4 T cells in relation to SARS-CoV-2 and coronaviruses. Study-wide background: Shared crossreactive spike epitopes were mapped to their HLA restriction. Study-wide results and caveats: Pre-pandemic and post-infection samples never came from the same donor.

This CDR3 comprises 14 residues. Germline CDR1 and CDR2: SGHVS and FQNEAQ. V was clipped by 6 bases and J by 3 bases; unmatched bases: 7. CD4+ T cells from unexposed donors were obtained before the COVID-19 pandemic (2011-2018). Isolation of CD4+ T cells took place after less than twelve days in culture. The chain couples TRBV7-8 to TRBJ2-7, with 8 bases aligning to TRBD2. The TCR was taken from a human donor in good health. The sample taken for sequencing was CD4+ T cells from PBMCs, cultured in vitro. For the CDR3, the DNA is TGTGCCAGCAGTTGGGGACTAGAGGGCTACGAGCAGTACTTC. Translated, it gives CASSWGLEGYEQYF.